Listed below are T cell receptor beta chains from one sample, sequenced in a study of T cell clones after liver transplantation. TCRdb's table, derived via immunoSEQ multiplex PCR, lists solely in-frame clones and lacks some. The sample lists tens of thousands of clones, over 55% occurring once. The input for sequencing was CD4+ T cells from blood, taken before liver transplant. These TCRs come from a human donor who received a liver transplant. Both conserved end residues are part of each CDR3. The D gene is left open where the match is weak. The size entry is marked missing in some rows and otherwise reads once, few, many or a size class.

>TRBV5-6|NA|TRBJ2-7|TRBD1
CASSPGQLLYEQYF
TGTGCCAGCAGCCCGGGACAGTTACTCTACGAGCAGTACTTC
>TRBV6-1|few|TRBJ1-2|NA
CASSEGRSDLYGYTF
TGTGCCAGCAGTGAAGGCAGGTCAGACCTCTATGGCTACACCTTC
>TRBV7-9|NA|TRBJ1-4|TRBD1
CASSLTGSPNEKLFF
TGTGCCAGCAGCCTGACAGGGTCGCCTAATGAAAAACTGTTTTTT
>TRBV5-4|NA|TRBJ2-3|TRBD1
CASSRGTGMKDTQYF
TGTGCCAGCAGTCGAGGGACAGGGATGAAAGATACGCAGTATTTT
>TRBV9|NA|TRBJ2-3|TRBD2
CASSVAPGLAGGKADTQYF
TGTGCCAGCAGCGTAGCTCCCGGACTAGCGGGGGGAAAGGCAGATACGCAGTATTTT
>TRBV2|NA|TRBJ1-2|TRBD1
CATRGGQEVIYGYTF
TGTGCCACCAGGGGGGGACAGGAGGTCATCTATGGCTACACCTTC
>TRBV10-2|NA|TRBJ2-7|TRBD1
CASWTGGEQYF
TGCGCCAGCTGGACAGGGGGCGAGCAGTACTTC
>TRBV28|NA|TRBJ1-2|TRBD1
CASSLTGTGKGYGYTF
TGTGCCAGCAGCCTCACCGGGACAGGGAAGGGCTATGGCTACACCTTC
>TRBV10-3|NA|TRBJ2-2|TRBD2
CAIALAGGVPSGELFF
TGTGCCATCGCTTTAGCGGGGGGGGTTCCGAGCGGGGAGCTGTTTTTT
>TRBV5-4|NA|TRBJ2-2|TRBD1
CASSRQGGTGELFF
TGTGCCAGCAGCCGACAGGGGGGCACCGGGGAGCTGTTTTTT
>TRBV5-6|NA|TRBJ1-5|NA
CASSLTGNQPQHF
TGTGCCAGCAGCTTGACGGGGAATCAGCCCCAGCATTTT
>TRBV7-3|few|TRBJ1-1|NA
CASSFWEGDTEAFF
TGTGCCAGCAGCTTCTGGGAGGGGGACACTGAAGCTTTCTTT
>TRBV19|NA|TRBJ1-1|NA
CASIPTRPNTEAFF
TGTGCCAGTATCCCGACACGTCCGAACACTGAAGCTTTCTTT
>TRBV9|NA|TRBJ1-4|TRBD1
CASSTGDSIREKLFF
TGTGCCAGCAGCACCGGGGACAGCATAAGGGAAAAACTGTTTTTT
>TRBV2|NA|TRBJ2-5|TRBD2
CASKGLEETQYF
TGTGCCAGCAAAGGACTAGAGGAGACCCAGTACTTC
>TRBV28|many|TRBJ1-1|TRBD1
CASRTITGDTEAFF
TGTGCCAGCAGGACCATAACAGGGGACACTGAAGCTTTCTTT
>TRBV6-1|NA|TRBJ1-5|NA
CASSDALTSAVTQPQHF
TGTGCCAGCAGTGACGCCCTAACGAGCGCCGTTACTCAGCCCCAGCATTTT
>TRBV5-1|NA|TRBJ2-1|TRBD2
CASSLGTTPYNEQFF
TGCGCCAGCAGCCTCGGGACTACGCCCTACAATGAGCAGTTCTTC
>TRBV19|NA|TRBJ2-3|NA
CASSPSGTDTQYF
TGTGCCAGTAGTCCGTCGGGCACAGATACGCAGTATTTT
>TRBV28|NA|TRBJ2-7|TRBD1
CASSLRAGGAYEQYF
TGTGCCAGCAGTTTAAGGGCAGGGGGCGCTTACGAGCAGTACTTC
>TRBV11-3|NA|TRBJ2-4|NA
CASSLDFADSIQYF
TGTGCCAGCAGCTTAGATTTCGCGGACTCGATTCAGTACTTC